This entry lists 12 T cell receptor beta chains sequenced from one sample in a study of blood T cell repertoires in COVID-19. TCRdb's table, derived via immunoSEQ multiplex PCR, lists solely in-frame clones and lacks some. The sample carries about 180,000 clones, approximately 88% recorded once. The sample was peripheral blood. These receptors came from a woman aged 30 to 39 with acute or convalescent COVID-19.

The chain carries TRBV5-1 and TRBJ1-2; 7 bases match TRBD1. Germline CDR1 reads SGHRS; CDR2 reads YFSETQ. The V and J ends lost 2 bases and 7 bases, in that order; junction bases with no gene match: 2. This CDR3 is 12 amino acids long. CDR3 bases: TGCGCCAGCAGCTTACAGGGGTCTGGCTACACCTTC. It codes for CASSLQGSGYTF.

The V call is TRBV2, the J call TRBJ1-1, with D maybe TRBD1 (5 bases). This CDR3 comprises 12 residues. Germline CDR1 SNHLY, CDR2 FYNNEI. The germline V and J ends were trimmed by 8 bases and 11 bases, with 18 bases remaining between them. Written as DNA, the CDR3 is TGTGCCAGCTCGGGCAGGGTGGAAAGGGCTTTCTTT. As protein: CASSGRVERAFF.

Details on this clone: The sample holds other DNA sequences that translate to the same CDR3. This chain uses TRBV19 with TRBJ1-5; 7 bases map to TRBD1. CDR1 is LNHDA and CDR2 is SQIVND in the germline V gene (reference sequence). V lost 8 bases to trimming and J lost 2 bases; unmatched junction nucleotides: 3. The CDR3 consists of 13 residues. The CDR3 bases are TGTGCCAGTTCCGGGACAGGCAATCAGCCCCAGCATTTT. As protein: CASSGTGNQPQHF.

The chain carries TRBV13 and TRBJ2-2, with unresolved D. Germline CDR1 PRHDT, CDR2 FYEKMQ (reference sequence). The CDR3 runs to 17 residues. With 1 base removed from V and 5 bases from J, the gap between germline ends came to 17 bases. Here the CDR3 DNA reads TGTGCCAGCAGCTTAGTTGCCGAGCATCTCAGGACCGGGGAGCTGTTTTTT. It codes for CASSLVAEHLRTGELFF.

This chain uses TRBV3-1 (or the pseudogene TRBV3-2) with TRBJ2-3, with TRBD2 matching over 12 bases. CDR1 and CDR2 from the germline V gene are LGHDT and YNNKEL (reference sequence). The CDR3 is 17 residues long. V lost 1 base to trimming and J lost 0 bases; unmatched junction nucleotides: 2. The CDR3 region has the DNA TGTGCCAGCAGCCAAGCAGGGACTAGCGGGAGCACAGATACGCAGTATTTT. Amino acid sequence: CASSQAGTSGSTDTQYF.

The chain joins TRBV24-1 to TRBJ2-1; TRBD2 matches at 9 bases. The germline CDR1 and CDR2 sequences are KGHDR and SFDVKD. This CDR3 region has 16 residues. V lost 9 bases, J lost 5 bases, and 13 bases stayed unmatched. The CDR3 nucleotides are TGTGCCACCTCTAAGCACGCGGGACTAGCCGACAATGAGCAGTTCTTC. It is translated as CATSKHAGLADNEQFF.

This chain uses TRBV19 with TRBJ1-1, with a weak D call TRBD1 (5 bases). Trimming pared 0 bases from V and 1 base from J, leaving 9 bases between. Germline CDR1 LNHDA, CDR2 SQIVND (reference sequence). The CDR3 extends over 15 amino acids. The CDR3 is CASSIDGQGNTEAFF. Written as DNA, the CDR3 is TGTGCCAGTAGTATAGATGGGCAGGGGAACACTGAAGCTTTCTTT.

V is TRBV11-2 and J is TRBJ2-1; tentative D call: TRBD1 (5 bases). Trimming took off 7 bases at V and 1 base at J, with 20 bases between the two ends. The CDR3 runs to 17 residues. Germline V lookup: CDR1 SGHAT, CDR2 FQNNGV. CDR3 sequence (DNA): TGTGCCAGCACCGAGATCCCGACAGTTCTTTCCTACAATGAGCAGTTCTTC. Its protein is CASTEIPTVLSYNEQFF.

The chain links TRBV7-9 to TRBJ2-3; the D is unclear. This CDR3 has 12 residues. V was clipped by 3 bases and J by 6 bases, with 7 bases between them. Germline assignment: CDR1 SEHNR and CDR2 FQNEAQ (reference sequence). This CDR3 is CASSFPRDTQYF. The CDR3 DNA follows: TGTGCCAGCAGCTTCCCCAGGGATACGCAGTATTTT. The full variable domain, in which reference TRBV7-9 and TRBJ2-3 provide the parts outside the CDR3, is DTGVSQNPRHKITKRGQNVTFRCDPISEHNRLYWYRQTLGQGPEFLTYFQNEAQLEKSRLLSDRFSAERPKGSFSTLEIQRTEQGDSAMYLCASSFPRDTQYFGPGTRLTVL.

The chain recombines TRBV18 with TRBJ2-6; D might be TRBD2 (6 bases). The length of the CDR3 is 18 residues. Germline V CDR1 and CDR2: KGHSH, LQKENI. V lost 6 bases, J lost 0 bases, and 18 bases lay in between. In DNA, the CDR3 is TGTGCCAGCTCTCCCTTTCGGGGAGGAAGCTCTGGGGCCAACGTCCTGACTTTC. This gives the protein CASSPFRGGSSGANVLTF.

As for this clone: This same CDR3 is encoded by further DNA sequences in the sample. The chain employs TRBV5-1 and TRBJ2-7; TRBD1 is a possible D gene (5 bases). The CDR3 spans 13 residues. Germline CDR1 reads SGHRS; CDR2 reads YFSETQ. Trimming removed 0 bases at V and 2 bases at J, with 6 bases between. The CDR3 protein is CASSLGGPYEQYF. The CDR3 DNA reads as TGCGCCAGCAGCTTGGGGGGCCCCTACGAGCAGTACTTC.

CDR3 nucleotides: TGTGCCAGTAGTGGGACAGGGCTTTACGAGCAGTACTTC. This encodes CASSGTGLYEQYF. J is TRBJ2-7 and V is TRBV19; 9 positions match TRBD1. CDR1 LNHDA and CDR2 SQIVND come from the germline V gene (reference sequence). The CDR3 runs 13 residues. V was clipped by 5 bases and J by 4 bases; unmatched bases: 3.